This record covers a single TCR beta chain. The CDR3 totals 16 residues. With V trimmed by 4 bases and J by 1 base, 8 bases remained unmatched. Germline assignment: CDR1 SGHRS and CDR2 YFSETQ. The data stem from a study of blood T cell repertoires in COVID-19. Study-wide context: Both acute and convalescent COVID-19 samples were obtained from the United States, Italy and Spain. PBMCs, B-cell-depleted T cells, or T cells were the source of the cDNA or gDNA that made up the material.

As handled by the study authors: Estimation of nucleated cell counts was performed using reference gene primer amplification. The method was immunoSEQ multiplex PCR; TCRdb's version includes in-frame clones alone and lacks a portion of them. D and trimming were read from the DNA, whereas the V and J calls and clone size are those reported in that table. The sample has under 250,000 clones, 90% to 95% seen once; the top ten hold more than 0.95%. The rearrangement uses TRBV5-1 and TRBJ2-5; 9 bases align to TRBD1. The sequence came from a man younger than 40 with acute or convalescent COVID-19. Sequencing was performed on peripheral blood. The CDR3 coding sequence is TGCGCCAGCAGCATACACCGGGACAGGGCCCAAGAGACCCAGTACTTC. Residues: CASSIHRDRAQETQYF.